This passage covers 3 T cell receptor beta chains from one sample sequenced in a study of blood T cell repertoires in COVID-19. Using immunoSEQ multiplex PCR, the repertoire was profiled, and TCRdb retains in-frame clones only, with some absent. The sample consists of a few hundred thousand clones, approximately 91% of them appearing once. Material: peripheral blood. The receptors originated from a person in their late teens or twenties with COVID-19, enrolled during active disease.

The chain has TRBV6-2 or TRBV6-3 and TRBJ1-1, with TRBD1 as a possible D gene (6 bases). Germline CDR1 is MNHEY and CDR2 is SVGEGT. V lost 2 bases and J lost 5, with 12 bases in between. The CDR3 length is 14 residues. The CDR3 loop reads CASSYPPQGTEAFF. CDR3 nucleotide sequence: TGTGCCAGCAGTTACCCACCCCAGGGGACTGAAGCTTTCTTT.

The chain is built from TRBV27 and TRBJ2-7; D might be TRBD1 (6 bases). Germline V gene lookup returns CDR1 MNHEY and CDR2 SMNVEV (reference sequence). There are 14 residues in the CDR3. V lost 5 bases and J lost 3, with 14 bases in between. The chain's CDR3 is CASSAWDNGYEQYF. Here the CDR3 DNA reads TGTGCCAGCAGTGCCTGGGACAATGGCTACGAGCAGTACTTC.

This rearrangement joins TRBV19 to TRBJ2-7; 9 bases match TRBD1. The CDR3 consists of 13 residues. After removal of 5 bases from V and 5 bases from J, the junction contained 4 bases not matched to a gene. Germline V gene data show CDR1 as LNHDA and CDR2 as SQIVND (reference sequence). CDR3 in DNA: TGTGCCAGTAGTCGGGACAGGGACGACGAGCAGTACTTC. Protein product: CASSRDRDDEQYF. The full variable domain, its missing parts supplied by reference TRBV19 and TRBJ2-7, is DGGITQSPKYLFRKEGQNVTLSCEQNLNHDAMYWYRQDPGQGLRLIYYSQIVNDFQKGDIAEGYSVSREKKESFPLTVTSAQKNPTAFYLCASSRDRDDEQYFGPGTRLTVT.